The 8 T cell receptor beta chains below come from one sample, sequenced in a study of cytomegalovirus exposure and HLA in healthy donors. PCR was performed using 60 Vbeta and 13 Jbeta primers. TCRdb's copy holds only in-frame clones and misses some; the assay was immunoSEQ multiplex PCR. Its table records about 88,000 clones. Sequencing used PBMCs. Receptors originate from a girl aged 10-17 years in good health and CMV-seropositive.

The chain is built from TRBV7-9 and TRBJ2-7; 11 nucleotides match TRBD1. The CDR3 sequence is 15 residues long. The germline gives CDR1 SEHNR, CDR2 FQNEAQ (reference sequence). V was pared by 2 bases and J by 3 bases, with 3 bases of the junction left unmatched. Written as DNA, the CDR3 is TGTGCCAGCAGCTTACCGGGGACAGGGGGCTACGAGCAGTACTTC. Residues: CASSLPGTGGYEQYF.

The V gene is TRBV4-3, the J gene TRBJ1-1; 8 nucleotides align to TRBD1. Trimming at V came to 3 bases and at J to 8 bases, leaving 11 bases not matched to a gene. The V gene's germline CDR1 is LGHNA and CDR2 YSLEER. The length of the CDR3 is 15 residues. In DNA form, the CDR3 reads TGCGCCAGCAGCCAGGCCTTGACAGGGGATAGAGAAGCTTTCTTT. Translated, it gives CASSQALTGDREAFF.

The rearrangement joins TRBV7-7 to TRBJ2-5; 7 bases fit TRBD1. Germline CDR1 and CDR2: SSHAT and FNYEAQ (reference sequence). CDR3 length equals 13 residues. The V segment lost 3 bases and the J segment 5 bases; nucleotides outside the gene matches: 3. The DNA for the CDR3 is TGTGCCAGCAGCTTGAACAGGGGTGAGACCCAGTACTTC. Residues: CASSLNRGETQYF.

The CDR3 nucleotides are TGTGCCAGCAGCCAGACGGCGGTCACGGGAAAACTGTTTTTT. Protein sequence: CASSQTAVTGKLFF. The chain employs TRBV11-3 and TRBJ1-4; D is uncertain. The CDR3 totals 14 residues. The germline gives CDR1 SGHNT, CDR2 YENEEA. Trimming removed 5 bases from V and 10 bases from J, with 17 bases in between.

Written as DNA, the CDR3 is TGTGCCAGCATTAATACAGGGAGGGATACCGGGGAGCTGTTTTTT. Its protein is CASINTGRDTGELFF. The V call is TRBV28, the J call TRBJ2-2; a possible D gene is TRBD2 (7 bases). V lost 7 bases and J 5 bases, leaving 17 bases between the germline ends. Germline loops: CDR1 MDHEN, CDR2 SYDVKM. CDR3 length: 15 residues.

The chain joins TRBV5-1 to TRBJ1-5; perhaps TRBD1 as D (6 bases). The CDR3 has 15 amino acids. The germline V and J ends were trimmed by 0 bases and 7 bases, with 14 bases remaining between them. Germline-derived CDR1 and CDR2 are SGHRS and YFSETQ. The CDR3 is CASSLEGEARQPQHF. The CDR3 DNA is TGCGCCAGCAGCTTGGAGGGGGAAGCGAGGCAGCCCCAGCATTTT.

The rearrangement uses TRBV2 and TRBJ2-7, with 7 bases matching TRBD2. This CDR3 region has 17 residues. V shed 3 bases and J 3 bases; nucleotides not matched to a gene: 14. Germline CDR1 is SNHLY and CDR2 is FYNNEI. The CDR3 region has the DNA TGTGCCAGCAGTGATCCCCGGAAGACTAGCTACAACTACGAGCAGTACTTC. Residues: CASSDPRKTSYNYEQYF.

V and J are TRBV7-9 and TRBJ1-4; D is ambiguous. Trimming shortened V by 5 bases and J by 8 bases, and 21 bases separated the two germline ends. Germline loops: CDR1 SEHNR, CDR2 FQNEAQ (reference sequence). The CDR3 totals 16 residues. The CDR3 DNA reads as TGTGCCAGCAGCCCAAGACGTGGGGAGTATGGGGAAAAACTGTTTTTT. Translation: CASSPRRGEYGEKLFF.